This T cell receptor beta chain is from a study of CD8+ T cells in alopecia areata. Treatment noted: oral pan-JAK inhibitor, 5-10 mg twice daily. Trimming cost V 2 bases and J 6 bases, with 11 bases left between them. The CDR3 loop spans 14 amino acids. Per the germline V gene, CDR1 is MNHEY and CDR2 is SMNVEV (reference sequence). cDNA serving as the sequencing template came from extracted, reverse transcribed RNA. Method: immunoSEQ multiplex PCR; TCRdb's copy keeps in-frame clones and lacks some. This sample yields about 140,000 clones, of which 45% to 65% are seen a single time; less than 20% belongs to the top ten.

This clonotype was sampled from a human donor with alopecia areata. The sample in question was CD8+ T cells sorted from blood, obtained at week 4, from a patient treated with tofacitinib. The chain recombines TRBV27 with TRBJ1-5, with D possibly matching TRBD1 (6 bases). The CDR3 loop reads CASSLVGASQPQHF. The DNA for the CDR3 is TGTGCCAGCAGTTTAGTGGGGGCAAGTCAGCCCCAGCATTTT.